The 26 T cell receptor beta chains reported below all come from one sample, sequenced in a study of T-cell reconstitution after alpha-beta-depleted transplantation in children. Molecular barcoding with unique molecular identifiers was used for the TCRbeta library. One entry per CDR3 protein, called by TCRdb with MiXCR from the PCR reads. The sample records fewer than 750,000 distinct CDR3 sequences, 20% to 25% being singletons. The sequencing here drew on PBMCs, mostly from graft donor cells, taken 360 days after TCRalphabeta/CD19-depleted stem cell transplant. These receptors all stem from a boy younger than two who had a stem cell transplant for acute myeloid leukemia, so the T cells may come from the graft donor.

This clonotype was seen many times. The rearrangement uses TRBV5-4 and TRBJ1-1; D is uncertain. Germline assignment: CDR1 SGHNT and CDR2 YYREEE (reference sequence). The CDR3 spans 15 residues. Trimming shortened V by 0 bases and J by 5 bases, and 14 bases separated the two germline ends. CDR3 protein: CASSLEWVGWTEAFF. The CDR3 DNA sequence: TGTGCCAGCAGCTTGGAGTGGGTAGGATGGACTGAAGCTTTCTTT. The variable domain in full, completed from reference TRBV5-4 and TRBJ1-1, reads ETGVTQSPTHLIKTRGQQVTLRCSSQSGHNTVSWYQQALGQGPQFIFQYYREEENGRGNFPPRFSGLQFPNYSSELNVNALELDDSALYLCASSLEWVGWTEAFFGQGTRLTVV.

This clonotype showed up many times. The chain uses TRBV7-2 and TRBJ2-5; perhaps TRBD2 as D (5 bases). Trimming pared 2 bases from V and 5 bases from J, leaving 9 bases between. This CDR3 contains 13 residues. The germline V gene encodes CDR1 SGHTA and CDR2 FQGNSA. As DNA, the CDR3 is TGTGCCAGCAGCTTATGGCGGGCGGAGACCCAGTACTTC. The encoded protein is CASSLWRAETQYF.

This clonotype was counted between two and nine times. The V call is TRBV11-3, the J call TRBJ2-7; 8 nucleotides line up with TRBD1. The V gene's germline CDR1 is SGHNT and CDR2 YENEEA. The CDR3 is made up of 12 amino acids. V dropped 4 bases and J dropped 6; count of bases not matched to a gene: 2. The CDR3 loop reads CASSSGQGEQYF. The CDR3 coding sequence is TGTGCCAGCAGCTCCGGACAGGGCGAGCAGTACTTC.

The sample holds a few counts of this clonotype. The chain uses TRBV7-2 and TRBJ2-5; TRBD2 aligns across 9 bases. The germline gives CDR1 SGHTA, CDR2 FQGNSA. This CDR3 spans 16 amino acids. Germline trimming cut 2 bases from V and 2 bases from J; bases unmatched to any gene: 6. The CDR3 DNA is TGTGCCAGCAGCTTACGCCTAGCGGGGAGGCAAGAGACCCAGTACTTC. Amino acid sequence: CASSLRLAGRQETQYF. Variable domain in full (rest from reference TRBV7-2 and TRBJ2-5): GAGVSQSPSNKVTEKGKDVELRCDPISGHTALYWYRQSLGQGLEFLIYFQGNSAPDKSGLPSDRFSAERTGGSVSTLTIQRTQQEDSAVYLCASSLRLAGRQETQYFGPGTRLLVL.

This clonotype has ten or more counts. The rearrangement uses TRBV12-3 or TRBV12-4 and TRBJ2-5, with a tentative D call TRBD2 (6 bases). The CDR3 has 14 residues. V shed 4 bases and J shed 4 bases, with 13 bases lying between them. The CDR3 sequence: CASSWGVLGETQYF. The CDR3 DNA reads TGTGCCAGCAGTTGGGGGGTATTGGGAGAGACCCAGTACTTC.

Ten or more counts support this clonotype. CDR3 residues: CSYERGNVNEQFF. DNA for the CDR3: TGCAGCTATGAGAGGGGGAACGTCAATGAGCAGTTCTTC. V gene TRBV29-1 combines with J gene TRBJ2-1, with D possibly matching TRBD1 (6 bases). Germline V gene sequence: CDR1 SQVTM, CDR2 ANQGSEA. The CDR3 has 13 amino acids. Trimming shortened V by 8 bases and J by 6 bases, and 17 bases separated the two germline ends.

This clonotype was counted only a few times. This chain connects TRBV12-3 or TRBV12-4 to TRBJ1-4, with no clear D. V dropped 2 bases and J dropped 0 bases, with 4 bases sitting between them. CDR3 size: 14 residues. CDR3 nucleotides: TGTGCCAGCAGTTTAATTCCAACTAATGAAAAACTGTTTTTT. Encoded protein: CASSLIPTNEKLFF.

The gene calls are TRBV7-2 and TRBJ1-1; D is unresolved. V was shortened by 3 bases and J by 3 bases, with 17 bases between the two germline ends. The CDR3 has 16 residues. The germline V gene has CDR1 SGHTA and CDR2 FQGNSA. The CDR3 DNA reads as TGTGCCAGCAGCTTTTTGCGGGTAAGGAGGGACACTGAAGCTTTCTTT. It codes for CASSFLRVRRDTEAFF. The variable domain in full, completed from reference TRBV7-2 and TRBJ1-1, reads GAGVSQSPSNKVTEKGKDVELRCDPISGHTALYWYRQSLGQGLEFLIYFQGNSAPDKSGLPSDRFSAERTGGSVSTLTIQRTQQEDSAVYLCASSFLRVRRDTEAFFGQGTRLTVV.

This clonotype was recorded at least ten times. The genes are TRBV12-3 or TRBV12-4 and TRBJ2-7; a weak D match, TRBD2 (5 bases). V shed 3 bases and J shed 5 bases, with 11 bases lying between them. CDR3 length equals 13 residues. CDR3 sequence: CASSFSARDEQYV. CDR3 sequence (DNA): TGTGCCAGCAGTTTCTCGGCGAGGGACGAGCAGTACGTC.

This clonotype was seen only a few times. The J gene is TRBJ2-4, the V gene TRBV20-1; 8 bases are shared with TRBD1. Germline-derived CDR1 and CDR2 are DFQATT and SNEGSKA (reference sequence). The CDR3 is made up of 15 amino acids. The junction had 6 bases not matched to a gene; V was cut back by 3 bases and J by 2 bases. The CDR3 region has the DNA TGCAGTGCTAGTTCACGGACAGGGTCCAAAAACATTCAGTACTTC. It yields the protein CSASSRTGSKNIQYF.

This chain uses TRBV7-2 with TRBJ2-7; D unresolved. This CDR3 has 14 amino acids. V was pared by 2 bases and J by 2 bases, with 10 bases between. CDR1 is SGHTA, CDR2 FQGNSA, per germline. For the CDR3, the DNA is TGTGCCAGCAGCTTATACGGATCAACCTACGAGCAGTACTTC. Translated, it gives CASSLYGSTYEQYF.

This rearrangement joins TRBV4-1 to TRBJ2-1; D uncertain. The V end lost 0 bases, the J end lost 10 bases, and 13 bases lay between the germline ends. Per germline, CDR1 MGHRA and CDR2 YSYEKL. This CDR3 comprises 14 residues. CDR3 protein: CASSQETSTGEQFF. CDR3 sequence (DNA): TGCGCCAGCAGCCAAGAGACCTCTACCGGGGAGCAGTTCTTC.

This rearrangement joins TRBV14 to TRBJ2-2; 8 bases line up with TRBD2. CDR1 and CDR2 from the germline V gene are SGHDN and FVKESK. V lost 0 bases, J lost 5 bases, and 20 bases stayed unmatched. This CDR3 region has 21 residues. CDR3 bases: TGTGCCAGCAGCCAAGACTCCCCTCCGGCCTCGGGGGGGCTATGGACCGGGGAGCTGTTTTTT. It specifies CASSQDSPPASGGLWTGELFF.

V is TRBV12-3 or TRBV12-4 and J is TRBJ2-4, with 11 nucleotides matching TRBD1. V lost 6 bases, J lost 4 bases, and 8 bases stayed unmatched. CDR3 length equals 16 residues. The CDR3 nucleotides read TGTGCCAGCAGCCCGGGACAGGGGGGGCGGAAAAACATTCAGTACTTC. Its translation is CASSPGQGGRKNIQYF.

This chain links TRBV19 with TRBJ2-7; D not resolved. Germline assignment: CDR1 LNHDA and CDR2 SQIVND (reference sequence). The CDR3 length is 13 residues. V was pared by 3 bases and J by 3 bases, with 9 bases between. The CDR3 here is CASSIGPNYEQYV. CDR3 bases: TGTGCCAGTAGTATTGGACCGAACTACGAGCAGTACGTC.

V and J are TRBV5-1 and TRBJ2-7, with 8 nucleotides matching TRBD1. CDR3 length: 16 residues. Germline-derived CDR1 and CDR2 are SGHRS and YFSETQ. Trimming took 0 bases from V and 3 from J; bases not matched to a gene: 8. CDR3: CASSLGGTGEGYEQYV. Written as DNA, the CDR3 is TGCGCCAGCAGCTTGGGTGGGACAGGAGAGGGCTACGAGCAGTACGTC.

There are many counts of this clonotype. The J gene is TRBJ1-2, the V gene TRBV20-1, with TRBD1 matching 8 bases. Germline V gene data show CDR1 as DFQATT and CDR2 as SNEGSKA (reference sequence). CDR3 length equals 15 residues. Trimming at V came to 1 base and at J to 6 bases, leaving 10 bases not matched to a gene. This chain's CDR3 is CSARALTGVGDGYTF. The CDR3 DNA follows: TGCAGTGCTAGAGCCCTGACAGGGGTAGGGGATGGCTACACCTTC.

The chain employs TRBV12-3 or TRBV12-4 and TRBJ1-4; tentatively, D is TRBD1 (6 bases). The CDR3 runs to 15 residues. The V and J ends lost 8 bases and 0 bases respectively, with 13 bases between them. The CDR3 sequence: CASGSDRTTNEKLFF. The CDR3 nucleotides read TGTGCCAGCGGGTCAGACAGGACAACTAATGAAAAACTGTTTTTT.

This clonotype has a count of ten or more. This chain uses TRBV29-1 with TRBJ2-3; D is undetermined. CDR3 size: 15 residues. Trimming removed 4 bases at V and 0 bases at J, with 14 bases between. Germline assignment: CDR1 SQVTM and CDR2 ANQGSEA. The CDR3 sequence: CSVVVRIVSTDTQYF. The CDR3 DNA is TGCAGCGTTGTCGTGAGAATAGTAAGCACAGATACGCAGTATTTT.

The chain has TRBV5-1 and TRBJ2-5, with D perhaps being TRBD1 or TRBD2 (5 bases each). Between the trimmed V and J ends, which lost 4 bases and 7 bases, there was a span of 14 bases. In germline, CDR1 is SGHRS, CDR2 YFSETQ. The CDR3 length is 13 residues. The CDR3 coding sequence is TGCGCCAGCAGCAAAATAGGGGACCGGACCCAGTACTTC. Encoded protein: CASSKIGDRTQYF.

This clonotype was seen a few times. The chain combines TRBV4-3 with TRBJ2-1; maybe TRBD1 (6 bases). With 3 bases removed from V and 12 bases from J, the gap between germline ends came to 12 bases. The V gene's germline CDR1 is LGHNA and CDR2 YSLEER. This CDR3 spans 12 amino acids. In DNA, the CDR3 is TGCGCCAGCAGCCAGGACAGTCGGGGGCAGTTCTTC. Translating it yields CASSQDSRGQFF.

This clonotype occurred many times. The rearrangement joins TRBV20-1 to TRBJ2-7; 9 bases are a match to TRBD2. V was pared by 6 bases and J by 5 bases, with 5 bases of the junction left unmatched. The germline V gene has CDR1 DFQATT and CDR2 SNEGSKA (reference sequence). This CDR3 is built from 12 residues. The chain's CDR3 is CSAERTSDEQYF. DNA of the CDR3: TGCAGTGCCGAAAGGACTAGCGACGAGCAGTACTTC.

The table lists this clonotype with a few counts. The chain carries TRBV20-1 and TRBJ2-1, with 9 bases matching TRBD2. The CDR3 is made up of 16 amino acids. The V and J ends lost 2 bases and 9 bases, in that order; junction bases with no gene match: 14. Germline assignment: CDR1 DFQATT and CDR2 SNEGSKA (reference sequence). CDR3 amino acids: CSARTRGGAYPSEQFF. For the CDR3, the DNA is TGCAGTGCTAGAACGCGGGGGGGAGCTTACCCTAGTGAGCAGTTCTTC.

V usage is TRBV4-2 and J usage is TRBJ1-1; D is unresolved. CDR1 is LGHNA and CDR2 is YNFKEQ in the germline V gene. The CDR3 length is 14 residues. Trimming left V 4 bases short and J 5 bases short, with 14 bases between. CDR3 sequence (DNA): TGTGCCAGCAGCCCCGGACTAAGGGTAACTGAAGCTTTCTTT. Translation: CASSPGLRVTEAFF.

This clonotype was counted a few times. CDR3 loop: CASSPILLPGELFF. The CDR3 DNA reads TGTGCCAGCAGCCCTATCCTTCTCCCCGGGGAGCTGTTTTTT. The V gene is TRBV7-2, the J gene TRBJ2-2; the D is unclear. Between the trimmed V and J ends, which lost 5 bases and 6 bases, there was a span of 13 bases. Germline-derived CDR1 and CDR2 are SGHTA and FQGNSA. The CDR3 has 14 residues.

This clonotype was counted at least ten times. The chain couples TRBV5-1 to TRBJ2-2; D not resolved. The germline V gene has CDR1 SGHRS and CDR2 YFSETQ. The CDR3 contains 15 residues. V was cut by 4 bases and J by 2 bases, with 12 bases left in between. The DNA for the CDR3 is TGCGCCAGCAGCCCGGGTATTCTAAACACCGGGGAGCTGTTTTTT. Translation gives CASSPGILNTGELFF. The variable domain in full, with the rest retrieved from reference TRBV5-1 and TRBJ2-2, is KAGVTQTPRYLIKTRGQQVTLSCSPISGHRSVSWYQQTPGQGLQFLFEYFSETQRNKGNFPGRFSGRQFSNSRSEMNVSTLELGDSALYLCASSPGILNTGELFFGEGSRLTVL.